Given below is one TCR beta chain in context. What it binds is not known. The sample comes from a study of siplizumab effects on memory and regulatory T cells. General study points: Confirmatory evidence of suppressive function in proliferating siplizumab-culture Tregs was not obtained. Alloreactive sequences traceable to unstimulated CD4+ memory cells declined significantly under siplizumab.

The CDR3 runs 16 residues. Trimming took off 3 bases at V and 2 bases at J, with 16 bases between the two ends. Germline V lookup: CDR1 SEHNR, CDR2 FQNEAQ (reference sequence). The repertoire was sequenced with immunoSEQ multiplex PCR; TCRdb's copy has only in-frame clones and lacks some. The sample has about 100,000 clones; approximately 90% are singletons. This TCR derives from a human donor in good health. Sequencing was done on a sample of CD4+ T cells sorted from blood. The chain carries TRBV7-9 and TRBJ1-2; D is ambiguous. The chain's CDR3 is CASSLGREKLNYGYTF. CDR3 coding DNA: TGTGCCAGCAGCTTGGGCCGGGAAAAGCTAAACTATGGCTACACCTTC.